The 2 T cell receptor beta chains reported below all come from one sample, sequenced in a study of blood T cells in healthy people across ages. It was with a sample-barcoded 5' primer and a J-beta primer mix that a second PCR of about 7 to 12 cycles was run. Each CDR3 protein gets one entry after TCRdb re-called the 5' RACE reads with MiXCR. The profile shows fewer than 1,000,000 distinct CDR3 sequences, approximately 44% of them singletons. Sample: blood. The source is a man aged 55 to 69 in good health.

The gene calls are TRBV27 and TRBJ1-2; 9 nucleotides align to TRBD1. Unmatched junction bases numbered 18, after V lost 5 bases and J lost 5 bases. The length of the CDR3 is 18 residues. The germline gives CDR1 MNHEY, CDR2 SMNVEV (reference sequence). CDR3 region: CASSHRGQGMGRAYGYTF. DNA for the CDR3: TGTGCCAGCAGTCACCGCGGACAGGGGATGGGTAGGGCTTATGGCTACACCTTC.

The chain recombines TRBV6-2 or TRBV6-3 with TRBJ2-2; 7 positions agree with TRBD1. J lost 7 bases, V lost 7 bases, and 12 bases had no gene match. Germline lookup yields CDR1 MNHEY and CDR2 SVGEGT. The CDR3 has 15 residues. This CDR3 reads CASTDNRGGGGELFF. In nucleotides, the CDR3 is TGTGCCAGCACCGATAATAGAGGGGGCGGCGGGGAGCTGTTTTTT.